This TCR beta chain appears in the sequencing data of a study of T cells after yellow fever vaccination. Study-wide findings and caveats: Most clones from primary vaccination resurfaced after the booster (about 95% CD4, less than 90% CD8). FACS-sorted repertoires could contain abundant clonotypes contaminating from the bulk population.

The table lists this clonotype with a few counts. Antigen: not known. UMIs and a universal primer site were added when TCR cDNA was made by 5'RACE template switching. TCRdb re-called the 5' RACE reads with MiXCR, one entry per CDR3 protein. The sample shows about 160,000 distinct CDR3 sequences, around 9.7% of them seen only once. Sample: CD8+ T cells sorted from PBMCs, taken 45 days after the yellow fever booster vaccination. The origin of this receptor is a man aged 18 to 30 who received the YFV17D yellow fever vaccine.

The CDR3 protein is CASSVAIVAGNEQFF. CDR3 sequence (DNA): TGTGCCAGCAGCGTAGCAATTGTCGCGGGCAATGAGCAGTTCTTC. The chain is built from TRBV9 and TRBJ2-1, with a tentative D call TRBD2 (5 bases). The V end lost 0 bases, the J end lost 6 bases, and 13 bases lay between the germline ends. The CDR3 consists of 15 residues. Germline V gene lookup returns CDR1 SGDLS and CDR2 YYNGEE.